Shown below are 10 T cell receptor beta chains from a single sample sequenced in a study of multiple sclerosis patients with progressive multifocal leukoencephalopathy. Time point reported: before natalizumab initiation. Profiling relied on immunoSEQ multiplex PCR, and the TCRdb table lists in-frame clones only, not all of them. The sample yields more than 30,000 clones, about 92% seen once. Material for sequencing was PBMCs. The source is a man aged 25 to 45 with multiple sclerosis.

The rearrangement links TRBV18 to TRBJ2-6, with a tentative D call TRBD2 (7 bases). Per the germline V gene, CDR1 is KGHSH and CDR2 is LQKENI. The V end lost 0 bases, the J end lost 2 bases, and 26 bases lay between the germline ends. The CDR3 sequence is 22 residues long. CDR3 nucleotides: TGTGCCAGCTCACCACCGGGGGGGCCCTCAGCCATTGCCTCGACTGGGGCCAACGTCCTGACTTTC. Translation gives CASSPPGGPSAIASTGANVLTF.

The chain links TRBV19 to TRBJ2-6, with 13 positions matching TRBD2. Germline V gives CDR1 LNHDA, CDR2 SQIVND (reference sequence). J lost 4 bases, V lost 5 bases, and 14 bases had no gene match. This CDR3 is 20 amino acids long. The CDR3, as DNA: TGTGCCAGTAGTTTCTCGACTAGCGGGAGGACAGGGCCAGGGGCCAACGTCCTGACTTTC. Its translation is CASSFSTSGRTGPGANVLTF.

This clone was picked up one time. Here the CDR3 reads CASSFTGSNYGYTF. The CDR3, as DNA: TGTGCCAGCAGCTTTACAGGGTCTAACTATGGCTACACCTTC. This chain joins TRBV5-8 and TRBJ1-2, with D perhaps TRBD1 (6 bases). Trimming took off 2 bases at V and 0 bases at J, with 8 bases between the two ends. Germline V CDR1 and CDR2: SGHTS, YDEGEE. This CDR3 contains 14 residues.

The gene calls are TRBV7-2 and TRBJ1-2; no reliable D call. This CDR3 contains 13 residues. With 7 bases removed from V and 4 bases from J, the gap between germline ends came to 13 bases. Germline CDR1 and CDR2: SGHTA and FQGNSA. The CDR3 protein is CASTSPGSYGYTF. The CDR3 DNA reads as TGTGCCAGCACCTCCCCGGGGAGCTATGGCTACACCTTC.

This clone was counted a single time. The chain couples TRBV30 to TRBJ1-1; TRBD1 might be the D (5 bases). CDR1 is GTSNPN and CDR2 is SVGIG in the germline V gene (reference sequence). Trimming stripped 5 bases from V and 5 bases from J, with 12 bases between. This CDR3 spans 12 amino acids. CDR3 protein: CAWGPGWTEAFF. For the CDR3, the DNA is TGTGCCTGGGGCCCAGGGTGGACTGAAGCTTTCTTT.

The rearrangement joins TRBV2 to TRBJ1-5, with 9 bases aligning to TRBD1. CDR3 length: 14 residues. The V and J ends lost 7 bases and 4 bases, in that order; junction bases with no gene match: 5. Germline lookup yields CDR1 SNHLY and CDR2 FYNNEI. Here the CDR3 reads CASISDRGNQPQHF. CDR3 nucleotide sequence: TGTGCCAGCATTTCGGACAGGGGAAATCAGCCCCAGCATTTT.

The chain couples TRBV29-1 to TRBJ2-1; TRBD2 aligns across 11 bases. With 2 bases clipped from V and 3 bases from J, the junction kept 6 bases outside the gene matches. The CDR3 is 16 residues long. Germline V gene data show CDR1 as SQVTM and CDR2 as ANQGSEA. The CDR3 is CSVETTSGSIYNEQFF. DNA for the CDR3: TGCAGCGTTGAAACCACTAGCGGGAGTATCTACAATGAGCAGTTCTTC.

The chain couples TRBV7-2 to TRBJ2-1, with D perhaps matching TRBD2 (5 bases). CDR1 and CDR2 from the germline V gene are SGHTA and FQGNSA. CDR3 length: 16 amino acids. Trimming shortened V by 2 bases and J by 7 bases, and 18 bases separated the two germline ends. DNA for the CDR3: TGTGCCAGCAGCTTAAAATTTTCTCCGCCGGGGAATGAGCAGTTCTTC. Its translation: CASSLKFSPPGNEQFF.

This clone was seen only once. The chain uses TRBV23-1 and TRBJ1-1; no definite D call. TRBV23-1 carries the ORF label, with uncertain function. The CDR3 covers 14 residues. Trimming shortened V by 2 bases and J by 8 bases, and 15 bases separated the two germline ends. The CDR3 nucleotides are TGCGCCAGCAGTCAAGTCGAGGGTGTAGACGAAGCTTTCTTT. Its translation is CASSQVEGVDEAFF.

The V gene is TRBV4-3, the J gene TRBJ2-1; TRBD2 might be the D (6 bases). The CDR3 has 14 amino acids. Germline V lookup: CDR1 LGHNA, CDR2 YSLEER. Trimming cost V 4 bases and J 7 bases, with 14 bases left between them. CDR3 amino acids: CASSPYGLSNEQFF. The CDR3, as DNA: TGCGCCAGCAGCCCCTACGGACTATCAAATGAGCAGTTCTTC.